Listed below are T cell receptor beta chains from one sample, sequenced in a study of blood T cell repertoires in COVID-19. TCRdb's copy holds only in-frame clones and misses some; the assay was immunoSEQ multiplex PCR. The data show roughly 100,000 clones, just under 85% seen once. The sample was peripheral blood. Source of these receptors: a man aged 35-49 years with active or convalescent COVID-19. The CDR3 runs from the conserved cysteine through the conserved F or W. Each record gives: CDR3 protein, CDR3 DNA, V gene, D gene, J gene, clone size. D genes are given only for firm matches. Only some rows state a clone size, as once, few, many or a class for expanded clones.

CASSGQGPYSNQPQHF,TGTGCCAGCAGTGGACAGGGTCCCTATAGCAATCAGCCCCAGCATTTT,TRBV2,TRBD1,TRBJ1-5,-
CASSVGDSPLHF,TGTGCCAGCAGCGTCGGGGATTCACCCCTCCACTTT,TRBV9,-,TRBJ1-6,-
CATSDGPKPGELFF,TGTGCCACCAGTGATGGGCCTAAACCCGGGGAGCTGTTTTTT,TRBV24-1,-,TRBJ2-2,-
CASSSRGSGSTDTQYF,TGCGCCAGCAGCTCCCGGGGGTCCGGGAGCACAGATACGCAGTATTTT,TRBV5-1,-,TRBJ2-3,once
CASGKRGGALETQYF,TGTGCCAGCGGAAAGCGGGGGGGAGCTTTAGAGACCCAGTACTTC,TRBV5-8,TRBD2,TRBJ2-5,-
CASSPGQTSNYGYTF,TGTGCCAGCAGCCCCGGACAGACCTCTAACTATGGCTACACCTTC,TRBV7-2,-,TRBJ1-2,once
CATSDPGRNTGELFF,TGTGCCACCAGTGACCCCGGGAGAAACACCGGGGAGCTGTTTTTT,TRBV24-1,-,TRBJ2-2,-
CASSVEDRDGYEQYF,TGTGCCAGCAGCGTGGAGGACAGGGACGGCTACGAGCAGTACTTC,TRBV9,TRBD1,TRBJ2-7,-
CASSYPLTGTNTGELFF,TGCGCCAGCAGCTACCCACTGACAGGGACGAACACCGGGGAGCTGTTTTTT,TRBV5-1,TRBD1,TRBJ2-2,-
CASSYLRTDNNEQFF,TGTGCCAGCAGTTACCTCCGGACGGACAACAATGAGCAGTTCTTC,TRBV6-5,-,TRBJ2-1,-
CASSYSTSSETQYF,TGTGCCAGCAGTTACTCGACTAGTTCAGAGACCCAGTACTTC,TRBV6-5,-,TRBJ2-5,-
CASSYSGTGGPEQYF,TGTGCCAGCAGTTACTCTGGGACAGGCGGGCCCGAGCAGTACTTC,TRBV6-5,TRBD1,TRBJ2-7,-
CASSHLSGMPDTQYF,TGTGCCAGCAGCCATTTGTCAGGGATGCCAGATACGCAGTATTTT,TRBV3-1/TRBV3-2,-,TRBJ2-3,-
CASSQGGTGHFYEQYF,TGCGCCAGCAGCCAAGGTGGGACAGGGCACTTCTACGAGCAGTACTTC,TRBV4-3,TRBD1,TRBJ2-7,many
CAAQRVTSGGDTQYF,TGTGCCGCTCAGAGGGTCACTAGCGGGGGGGATACGCAGTATTTT,TRBV6-5,TRBD2,TRBJ2-3,-
CASSESKGQYNEQFF,TGTGCCAGCAGTGAGTCGAAGGGACAGTACAATGAGCAGTTCTTC,TRBV25-1,TRBD1,TRBJ2-1,-
CASSEEQGGGYTF,TGTGCCAGCAGTGAAGAGCAGGGTGGTGGCTACACCTTC,TRBV6-1,-,TRBJ1-2,-
CASSLVFQGPGELFF,TGTGCCAGCAGCTTAGTTTTTCAGGGGCCCGGGGAGCTGTTTTTT,TRBV11-3,-,TRBJ2-2,-
CASSFTSGGPYEQYF,TGCGCCAGCAGCTTTACTAGCGGGGGTCCCTACGAGCAGTACTTC,TRBV5-1,TRBD2,TRBJ2-7,-
CASSESPLTGSPLHF,TGCGCCAGCAGTGAGTCCCCTTTGACGGGTTCACCCCTCCACTTT,TRBV10-1,-,TRBJ1-6,-
CASSLIQGGLQETQYF,TGTGCCAGCTCACTCATACAGGGAGGGCTTCAAGAGACCCAGTACTTC,TRBV7-9,-,TRBJ2-5,-
CASSPGTGSGANVLTF,TGTGCCAGTAGCCCAGGGACAGGGTCTGGGGCCAACGTCCTGACTTTC,TRBV19,TRBD1,TRBJ2-6,-
CASRVAGTGVFQPQHF,TGTGCCAGTAGAGTGGCCGGGACAGGGGTTTTTCAGCCCCAGCATTTT,TRBV19,TRBD1,TRBJ1-5,-
CASSLVHVETLGNTIYF,TGTGCCAGCAGCTTAGTACACGTGGAGACTTTGGGAAACACCATATATTTT,TRBV7-2,-,TRBJ1-3,once
CASSVVGGGSTDTQYF,TGTGCCAGCAGCGTAGTGGGCGGGGGGAGCACAGATACGCAGTATTTT,TRBV9,TRBD2,TRBJ2-3,-
CASSPDGTLLGYTF,TGTGCCAGCAGCCCAGACGGGACTCTACTTGGCTACACCTTC,TRBV7-2,-,TRBJ1-2,-
CASSSGLAGTGELFF,TGCGCCAGCAGCTCCGGACTAGCGGGGACCGGGGAGCTGTTTTTT,TRBV5-1,TRBD2,TRBJ2-2,-
CASRPSTELYQETQYF,TGTGCCAGCAGACCCTCGACAGAGTTGTACCAAGAGACCCAGTACTTC,TRBV28,-,TRBJ2-5,-
CASRREWNTEAFF,TGTGCCAGCAGAAGGGAGTGGAACACTGAAGCTTTCTTT,TRBV7-2,-,TRBJ1-1,-
CASSQQGSGTDTQYF,TGCGCCAGCAGCCAACAGGGTTCGGGGACAGATACGCAGTATTTT,TRBV5-1,-,TRBJ2-3,-
CASSQGGGWSNQPQHF,TGTGCCAGCAGCCAAGGGGGGGGTTGGAGCAATCAGCCCCAGCATTTT,TRBV3-1/TRBV3-2,-,TRBJ1-5,few
CASSSLAELAKNIQYF,TGTGCCAGCAGCTCACTAGCGGAACTAGCCAAAAACATTCAGTACTTC,TRBV11-1,TRBD2,TRBJ2-4,-
CASSLETGSGNQPQHF,TGTGCCAGCAGCTTAGAGACAGGGAGCGGCAATCAGCCCCAGCATTTT,TRBV7-2,TRBD1,TRBJ1-5,-
CSVDSGITEAFF,TGCAGCGTTGACTCTGGCATCACTGAAGCTTTCTTT,TRBV29-1,-,TRBJ1-1,-
CASSASRGYTGELFF,TGCGCCAGCAGCGCAAGCAGGGGATACACCGGGGAGCTGTTTTTT,TRBV10-1,-,TRBJ2-2,-
CATENTRQGGGELFF,TGTGCCACCGAGAACACCCGTCAGGGGGGAGGGGAGCTGTTTTTT,TRBV10-3,-,TRBJ2-2,-
CASSSNAGGETQYF,TGTGCCAGTAGTAGCAATGCCGGGGGAGAGACCCAGTACTTC,TRBV19,-,TRBJ2-5,-
CASTAGFGSNEQFF,TGTGCCAGCACGGCGGGTTTCGGCAGCAATGAGCAGTTCTTC,TRBV6-5,-,TRBJ2-1,-
CASSTLTGGGYTF,TGTGCCAGCAGCACGCTGACAGGGGGTGGCTACACCTTC,TRBV7-2,TRBD1,TRBJ1-2,once
CASSLGAGADTQYF,TGTGCCAGCAGCTTGGGAGCGGGGGCAGATACGCAGTATTTT,TRBV5-4,TRBD2,TRBJ2-3,-
CASRGPGQGKPEAFF,TGTGCCAGCAGAGGTCCGGGACAGGGTAAGCCTGAAGCTTTCTTT,TRBV6-5,TRBD1,TRBJ1-1,few
CASKDSFYNEQFF,TGTGCCAGCAAGGACAGCTTCTACAATGAGCAGTTCTTC,TRBV6-5,-,TRBJ2-1,-
CASSSRFGSAYEQYF,TGTGCCAGCAGCTCCCGGTTTGGGAGCGCCTACGAGCAGTACTTC,TRBV11-3,-,TRBJ2-7,few
CASSLAQGGVADTQYF,TGCGCCAGCAGCTTGGCACAGGGAGGGGTCGCAGATACGCAGTATTTT,TRBV5-1,-,TRBJ2-3,-